This T cell receptor beta chain was found in a study of CD4 and CD8 cells across lung adenocarcinoma regions. Localized lung adenocarcinoma, a non-small cell lung cancer, affected the donors. From the PCR reads, TCRdb called clonotypes with MiXCR, one entry per CDR3 protein. Of 12,000 to 15,000 distinct CDR3 sequences detected, roughly 40% appear once; the ten largest clones hold roughly a sixth. The receptor comes from a male donor with lung adenocarcinoma. The CD4 and CD8 labels of this study may be unreliable. The material sequenced was CD4+ T cells from the center of a lung tumor.

CDR3 sequence: CASKRQGATFTKNMQYF. CDR3 coding DNA: TGTGCCAGCAAGAGACAGGGGGCTACGTTTACCAAAAATATGCAGTATTTT. This chain uses TRBV6-1 with TRBJ2-3, with 10 bases fitting TRBD1. CDR1 and CDR2 from the germline V gene are MNHNS and SASEGT. This CDR3 is built from 17 residues. The V and J ends lost 7 bases and 11 bases, in that order; junction bases with no gene match: 21.